The 32 T cell receptor beta chains in this list originate from one sample, sequenced in a study of blood T cell repertoires in COVID-19. Profiled with immunoSEQ multiplex PCR; TCRdb holds only in-frame clones, not every one. The table has around 130,000 clones, roughly 85% seen once. The sequencing sample was made of peripheral blood. The receptors derive from a man aged 45-65 years with acute or convalescent COVID-19.

V gene TRBV18 combines with J gene TRBJ2-1; weak D call: TRBD2 (5 bases). CDR1 is KGHSH and CDR2 is LQKENI in the germline V gene. V lost 4 bases to trimming and J lost 5 bases, with 15 bases between them. The CDR3 contains 15 residues. CDR3: CASSQLGGSHNEQFF. CDR3 nucleotides: TGTGCCAGCTCACAACTAGGAGGAAGTCACAATGAGCAGTTCTTC.

The V and J genes are TRBV7-3 and TRBJ1-2; maybe TRBD1 (5 bases). CDR1 is SGHTA, CDR2 FQGTGA, per germline. Deletions cut 6 bases from V and 3 bases from J, with 11 bases between. CDR3 length equals 13 residues. The CDR3 region is CASRFDSDYGYTF. In DNA form, the CDR3 reads TGTGCCAGCAGGTTCGACAGCGACTATGGCTACACCTTC.

The chain carries TRBV2 and TRBJ2-7; TRBD2 agrees at 9 bases. The V gene's germline CDR1 is SNHLY and CDR2 FYNNEI. The CDR3 length is 14 residues. J lost 4 bases, V lost 7 bases, and 8 bases had no gene match. The CDR3: CASTPTSGLYEQYF. In DNA, the CDR3 is TGTGCCAGCACCCCGACTAGCGGACTATACGAGCAGTACTTC. Filled out from reference TRBV2 and TRBJ2-7, the complete variable domain reads EPEVTQTPSHQVTQMGQEVILRCVPISNHLYFYWYRQILGQKVEFLVSFYNNEISEKSEIFDDQFSVERPDGSNFTLKIRSTKLEDSAMYFCASTPTSGLYEQYFGPGTRLTVT.

The chain combines TRBV5-1 with TRBJ2-7; TRBD1 agrees at 8 bases. The CDR3 has 15 amino acids. V lost 1 base, J lost 2 bases, and 5 bases stayed unmatched. Germline assignment: CDR1 SGHRS and CDR2 YFSETQ. Written as DNA, the CDR3 is TGCGCCAGCAGCTTGCCAGGACAGGGAACCTACGAGCAGTACTTC. It codes for CASSLPGQGTYEQYF.

This chain connects TRBV9 to TRBJ1-4; tentative D call: TRBD1 (6 bases). The CDR3 has 16 amino acids. CDR1 SGDLS and CDR2 YYNGEE come from the germline V gene. Trimming shortened V by 3 bases and J by 4 bases, and 16 bases separated the two germline ends. The CDR3 loop reads CASSGTGNLYNEKLFF. The CDR3 DNA reads as TGTGCCAGCAGCGGTACAGGGAACCTGTATAATGAAAAACTGTTTTTT.

As regards this clone: A junction boundary mismatches the germline segment, possibly from a read error. The CDR3 loop reads CASSPGTYYEQYF. CDR3 nucleotides: TGTGCTAGCAGCCCAGGGACTTACTACGAGCAGTACTTC. The V call is TRBV7-7, the J call TRBJ2-7, with D maybe TRBD2 (6 bases). Germline V lookup: CDR1 SSHAT, CDR2 FNYEAQ (reference sequence). The CDR3 spans 13 residues. Full variable domain (rest looked up from reference TRBV7-7 and TRBJ2-7): GAGVSQSPRYKVTKRGQDVTLRCDPISSHATLYWYQQALGQGPEFLTYFNYEAQPDKSGLPSDRFSAERPEGSISTLTIQRTEQRDSAMYRCASSPGTYYEQYFGPGTRLTVT.

The chain links TRBV19 to TRBJ2-5; perhaps TRBD1 as D (5 bases). From germline, CDR1 is LNHDA and CDR2 SQIVND (reference sequence). This CDR3 region has 15 residues. Trimming removed 0 bases at V and 5 bases at J, with 13 bases between. CDR3 region: CASSIDPGLRETQYF. Written as DNA, the CDR3 is TGTGCCAGTAGTATAGACCCAGGGCTGAGGGAGACCCAGTACTTC.

The chain couples TRBV29-1 to TRBJ1-1, with D possibly being TRBD1 (6 bases). Trimming shortened V by 0 bases and J by 10 bases, and 15 bases separated the two germline ends. The CDR3 runs to 13 residues. Germline-derived CDR1 and CDR2 are SQVTM and ANQGSEA. CDR3 sequence: CSVEESLGARAFF. Here the CDR3 DNA reads TGCAGCGTTGAAGAATCGTTGGGGGCTCGAGCTTTCTTT.

J is TRBJ1-2 and V is TRBV7-8; 8 positions agree with TRBD1. The germline V gene encodes CDR1 SGHVS and CDR2 FQNEAQ. CDR3 size: 14 residues. J was trimmed by 2 bases and V by 6 bases; bases with no gene match: 5. The CDR3 protein is CASRQGAQNYGYTF. The CDR3 DNA sequence: TGTGCCAGCAGGCAGGGGGCCCAAAACTATGGCTACACCTTC.

V usage is TRBV3-1 (or the pseudogene TRBV3-2) and J usage is TRBJ1-6; 7 positions match TRBD1. J was trimmed by 5 bases and V by 1 base; bases with no gene match: 2. Per the germline V gene, CDR1 is LGHDT and CDR2 is YNNKEL (reference sequence). The CDR3 is made up of 15 amino acids. CDR3 in amino acids: CASSQGQGNNSPLHF. Here the CDR3 DNA reads TGTGCCAGCAGCCAAGGACAGGGAAATAATTCACCCCTCCACTTT.

V is TRBV5-1 and J is TRBJ2-5, with a weak D call TRBD2 (6 bases). The CDR3 totals 15 residues. The germline CDR1 and CDR2 sequences are SGHRS and YFSETQ. V lost 4 bases to trimming and J lost 3 bases, with 16 bases between them. The CDR3 loop is CASSQHWGGEETQYF. The CDR3 DNA follows: TGCGCCAGCAGCCAACACTGGGGCGGGGAAGAGACCCAGTACTTC. The full variable domain, with the rest looked up from reference TRBV5-1 and TRBJ2-5, is KAGVTQTPRYLIKTRGQQVTLSCSPISGHRSVSWYQQTPGQGLQFLFEYFSETQRNKGNFPGRFSGRQFSNSRSEMNVSTLELGDSALYLCASSQHWGGEETQYFGPGTRLLVL.

The rearrangement uses TRBV19 and TRBJ2-3, with D uncertain. The germline V gene encodes CDR1 LNHDA and CDR2 SQIVND (reference sequence). V was clipped by 5 bases and J by 2 bases, with 14 bases between them. The CDR3 contains 15 residues. CDR3 DNA sequence: TGTGCCAGTAGTTTACAACGTGGGCTCACAGATACGCAGTATTTT. Translated, it gives CASSLQRGLTDTQYF.

The chain carries TRBV5-1 and TRBJ1-3; TRBD1 agrees at 9 bases. The CDR3 extends over 17 amino acids. Per germline, CDR1 SGHRS and CDR2 YFSETQ. J lost 0 bases, V lost 4 bases, and 8 bases had no gene match. CDR3 sequence: CASSHGQGTSSGNTIYF. The CDR3 bases are TGCGCCAGCAGCCACGGACAGGGGACGAGCTCTGGAAACACCATATATTTT. Based on the CDR3 plus reference TRBV5-1 and TRBJ1-3, the full variable domain is KAGVTQTPRYLIKTRGQQVTLSCSPISGHRSVSWYQQTPGQGLQFLFEYFSETQRNKGNFPGRFSGRQFSNSRSEMNVSTLELGDSALYLCASSHGQGTSSGNTIYFGEGSWLTVV.

Here the CDR3 DNA reads TGTGCCAGCTCCAGGACAAACGTCAATGAAAAACTGTTTTTT. Amino acid sequence: CASSRTNVNEKLFF. The chain couples TRBV27 to TRBJ1-4; tentative D call: TRBD1 (5 bases). Trimming pared 8 bases from V and 5 bases from J, leaving 15 bases between. Germline CDR1 reads MNHEY; CDR2 reads SMNVEV (reference sequence). This CDR3 has 14 residues. The entire variable domain, with the rest obtained from reference TRBV27 and TRBJ1-4, is as follows: EAQVTQNPRYLITVTGKKLTVTCSQNMNHEYMSWYRQDPGLGLRQIYYSMNVEVTDKGDVPEGYKVSRKEKRNFPLILESPSPNQTSLYFCASSRTNVNEKLFFGSGTQLSVL.

V usage is TRBV5-6 and J usage is TRBJ1-2; possibly TRBD1 for D (5 bases). The CDR3 loop spans 15 amino acids. The V end lost 4 bases, the J end lost 4 bases, and 17 bases lay between the germline ends. Germline lookup yields CDR1 SGHDT and CDR2 YYEEEE. DNA of the CDR3: TGTGCCAGCAGCGCGGGACGGAGAGGACCCTATGGCTACACCTTC. This encodes CASSAGRRGPYGYTF. The whole variable domain, filled in from reference TRBV5-6 and TRBJ1-2, reads DAGVTQSPTHLIKTRGQQVTLRCSPKSGHDTVSWYQQALGQGPQFIFQYYEEEERQRGNFPDRFSGHQFPNYSSELNVNALLLGDSALYLCASSAGRRGPYGYTFGSGTRLTVV.

The chain has TRBV4-1 and TRBJ1-1; D is unclear. V shed 2 bases and J shed 1 base, with 8 bases lying between them. The CDR3 sequence is 14 residues long. The V gene's germline CDR1 is MGHRA and CDR2 YSYEKL. The CDR3 spells CASSQSGENTEAFF. In DNA form, the CDR3 reads TGCGCCAGCAGCCAATCGGGTGAGAACACTGAAGCTTTCTTT.

The gene calls are TRBV19 and TRBJ1-1; D is undetermined. The V and J ends lost 5 bases and 1 base respectively, with 14 bases between them. The CDR3 has 15 residues. Germline V gene sequence: CDR1 LNHDA, CDR2 SQIVND (reference sequence). CDR3 sequence: CASSVTRSENTEAFF. In DNA form, the CDR3 reads TGTGCCAGTAGTGTAACACGGAGTGAGAACACTGAAGCTTTCTTT.

This chain uses TRBV7-3 with TRBJ2-6; tentative D call: TRBD2 (5 bases). There are 13 residues in the CDR3. Germline V gene sequence: CDR1 SGHTA, CDR2 FQGTGA. V lost 6 bases and J lost 4, with 7 bases in between. The CDR3 nucleotides read TGTGCCAGCAGGCCGGGGGGGGCCAACGTCCTGACTTTC. This translates into CASRPGGANVLTF. Full variable domain (outside the CDR3, taken from reference TRBV7-3 and TRBJ2-6): GAGVSQTPSNKVTEKGKYVELRCDPISGHTALYWYRQSLGQGPEFLIYFQGTGAADDSGLPNDRFFAVRPEGSVSTLKIQRTERGDSAVYLCASRPGGANVLTFGAGSRLTVL.

The chain carries TRBV30 and TRBJ1-5; maybe TRBD1 (6 bases). Germline CDR1 is GTSNPN and CDR2 is SVGIG (reference sequence). V dropped 4 bases and J dropped 7 bases, with 14 bases sitting between them. The CDR3 consists of 13 residues. The CDR3 sequence is CAWNEQGEQPQHF. DNA for the CDR3: TGTGCCTGGAATGAACAGGGAGAACAGCCCCAGCATTTT.

This clone was counted once. This chain uses TRBV24-1 with TRBJ2-2; tentative D call: TRBD1 (6 bases). Germline loops: CDR1 KGHDR, CDR2 SFDVKD. V lost 4 bases and J lost 1, with 12 bases in between. This CDR3 has 16 residues. The CDR3 here is CATSEEGRGNTGELFF. DNA for the CDR3: TGTGCCACCAGTGAAGAGGGCAGGGGGAACACCGGGGAGCTGTTTTTT.

A word on this clone: Other nucleotide sequences in the sample specify the same CDR3. The rearrangement joins TRBV6-1 to TRBJ1-5; 7 bases match TRBD1. Losses at the gene ends were 2 bases for V and 7 bases for J; bases not matched to a gene: 5. This CDR3 has 14 residues. The germline V gene encodes CDR1 MNHNS and CDR2 SASEGT. The CDR3 reads CASSERQGGQPQHF. CDR3 bases: TGTGCCAGCAGTGAACGGCAGGGGGGCCAGCCCCAGCATTTT.

The chain combines TRBV3-1 (or the pseudogene TRBV3-2) with TRBJ2-1, with TRBD2 identical over 8 bases. After removal of 4 bases from V and 6 bases from J, the junction contained 8 bases not matched to a gene. The CDR3 sequence is 15 residues long. CDR1 and CDR2 (germline): LGHDT, YNNKEL (reference sequence). CDR3 nucleotide sequence: TGTGCCAGCAGCCTAGCGGGACACCTTAGCAATGAGCAGTTCTTC. It codes for CASSLAGHLSNEQFF.

The V and J genes are TRBV7-8 and TRBJ2-7; TRBD2 matches 7 bases. This CDR3 has 15 residues. Looked up from germline, CDR1 is SGHVS and CDR2 is FQNEAQ. The V and J ends lost 5 bases and 3 bases, in that order; junction bases with no gene match: 10. This CDR3 reads CASSHPGTNSYEQYF. The CDR3 DNA reads as TGTGCCAGCAGCCACCCCGGGACTAACAGCTACGAGCAGTACTTC. Together with reference TRBV7-8 and TRBJ2-7, the CDR3 gives the full variable domain: GAGVSQSPRYKVAKRGQDVALRCDPISGHVSLFWYQQALGQGPEFLTYFQNEAQLDKSGLPSDRFFAERPEGSVSTLKIQRTQQEDSAVYLCASSHPGTNSYEQYFGPGTRLTVT.

The chain carries TRBV27 and TRBJ2-2; 7 bases are a match to TRBD2. Looked up from germline, CDR1 is MNHEY and CDR2 is SMNVEV (reference sequence). The CDR3 sequence is 15 residues long. V was pared by 2 bases and J by 13 bases, with 13 bases of the junction left unmatched. CDR3 residues: CASSLGASGSLGLFF. CDR3 nucleotide sequence: TGTGCCAGCAGTTTAGGCGCTAGCGGTTCCTTGGGGCTGTTTTTT.

The chain joins TRBV7-9 to TRBJ1-1; TRBD1 is a possible D gene (6 bases). The CDR3 covers 14 residues. Germline values: CDR1 SEHNR, CDR2 FQNEAQ (reference sequence). V was pared by 2 bases and J by 8 bases, with 15 bases between. The CDR3 here is CASSLSGERGEAFF. The CDR3 DNA reads as TGTGCCAGCAGCTTATCCGGGGAAAGGGGGGAAGCTTTCTTT.

This clone has only one observation. This rearrangement joins TRBV6-5 to TRBJ1-2; 7 positions agree with TRBD1. CDR1 and CDR2 (germline): MNHEY, SVGAGI. V lost 2 bases to trimming and J lost 1 base; unmatched junction nucleotides: 1. This CDR3 spans 14 amino acids. CDR3 residues: CASSYGTDNYGYTF. The CDR3 DNA sequence: TGTGCCAGCAGTTACGGGACAGATAACTATGGCTACACCTTC.

This clone was picked up a small number of times. The V gene is TRBV9, the J gene TRBJ2-1; tentatively, D is TRBD2 (6 bases). V was trimmed by 3 bases and J by 0 bases, leaving 10 bases between them. Germline CDR1 SGDLS, CDR2 YYNGEE. CDR3 length equals 15 residues. CDR3 DNA: TGTGCCAGCAGCGAACCGACTAGCTCCTACAATGAGCAGTTCTTC. Encoded protein: CASSEPTSSYNEQFF.

The rearrangement uses TRBV5-1 and TRBJ2-7, with a weak D call TRBD1 (6 bases). Trimming stripped 0 bases from V and 3 bases from J, with 7 bases between. CDR1 and CDR2 (germline): SGHRS, YFSETQ. The CDR3 is made up of 13 amino acids. Here the CDR3 reads CASSLDRVYEQYF. CDR3 nucleotides: TGCGCCAGCAGCTTGGACAGGGTCTACGAGCAGTACTTC.

The rearrangement uses TRBV10-2 and TRBJ1-3; TRBD1 agrees at 8 bases. J gave up 2 bases and V 7 bases, and 7 bases lay outside the gene matches. CDR3 length equals 15 residues. Germline CDR1 WSHSY, CDR2 SAAADI. CDR3 sequence: CASKPGQGPGNTIYF. The CDR3, as DNA: TGCGCCAGCAAACCCGGACAGGGACCTGGAAACACCATATATTTT.

This CDR3 reads CASSLRTASISTGANVLTF. CDR3 nucleotides: TGCGCCAGCAGCCTAAGGACAGCAAGTATATCCACTGGGGCCAACGTCCTGACTTTC. The chain carries TRBV4-1 and TRBJ2-6; possibly TRBD1 for D (6 bases). Trimming shortened V by 4 bases and J by 2 bases, and 21 bases separated the two germline ends. The CDR3 runs to 19 residues. CDR1 is MGHRA, CDR2 YSYEKL, per germline.

The V and J genes are TRBV10-1 and TRBJ1-5; the D gene is possibly TRBD1 (5 bases). The CDR3 contains 15 residues. CDR1 and CDR2 (germline): WNHNN, SYGVQD (reference sequence). Trimming cost V 7 bases and J 9 bases, with 22 bases left between them. CDR3 coding DNA: TGCGCCAGCAAACGCTTTGGGGCCCGATGCGGGCCCCAGCATTTT. Amino acids: CASKRFGARCGPQHF.

The sample holds one count of this clone. This chain uses TRBV19 with TRBJ1-5; 8 positions match TRBD1. CDR3 length: 16 residues. CDR1 is LNHDA, CDR2 SQIVND, per germline (reference sequence). Unmatched junction bases numbered 9, after V lost 5 bases and J lost 3 bases. The CDR3 nucleotides are TGTGCCAGTAGTGGGCAGGGGGCGAATGTCAATCAGCCCCAGCATTTT. Translated, it gives CASSGQGANVNQPQHF.